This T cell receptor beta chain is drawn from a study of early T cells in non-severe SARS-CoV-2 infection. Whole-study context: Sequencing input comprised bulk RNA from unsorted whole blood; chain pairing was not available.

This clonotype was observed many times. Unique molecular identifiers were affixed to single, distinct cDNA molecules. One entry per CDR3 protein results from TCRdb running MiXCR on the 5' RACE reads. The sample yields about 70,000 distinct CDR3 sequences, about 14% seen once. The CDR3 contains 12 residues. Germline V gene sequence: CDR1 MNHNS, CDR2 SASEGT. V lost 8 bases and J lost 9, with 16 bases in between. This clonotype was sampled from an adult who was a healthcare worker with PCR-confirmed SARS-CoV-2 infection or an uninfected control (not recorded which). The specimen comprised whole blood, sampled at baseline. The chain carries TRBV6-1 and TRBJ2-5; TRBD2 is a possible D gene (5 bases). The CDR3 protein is CASRPGPGAQYF. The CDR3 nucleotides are TGTGCCAGCCGACCGGGCCCCGGGGCCCAGTACTTC.